This TCR beta chain was sequenced in a study of radiotherapy plus CTLA-4 blockade in lung cancer. Germline-derived CDR1 and CDR2 are SGHDT and YYEEEE. The V end lost 2 bases, the J end lost 0 bases, and 6 bases lay between the germline ends. The CDR3 consists of 15 residues. Data came from immunoSEQ multiplex PCR; TCRdb stores just in-frame clones and leaves some out. This sample has tens of thousands of clones, with 70% to 90% found just once. The J gene is TRBJ2-6, the V gene TRBV5-6; the D is unclear. The sequences come from peripheral blood, collected from a patient treated with radiotherapy plus ipilimumab. This TCR was sampled from a human donor with non-small cell lung cancer whose response to radiotherapy plus ipilimumab could not be evaluated. CDR3 loop: CASSFFHSGANVLTF. The CDR3 bases are TGTGCCAGCAGCTTTTTCCACTCTGGGGCCAACGTCCTGACTTTC.